The T cell receptor beta chain described here comes from a study of blood T cell repertoires in COVID-19. As for the study in general: There were acute and convalescent COVID-19 samples, and they came from the United States, Italy and Spain. Sources were T cells, B-cell-depleted T cells, or PBMCs; the material itself was cDNA or gDNA.

Original methodology: The authors estimated nucleated cell counts from reference gene primer amplification. Profiled with immunoSEQ multiplex PCR; TCRdb holds only in-frame clones, not every one. D and trimming come from the DNA, and the V and J calls and clone size come from that table. This repertoire shows about 180,000 clones, 84% found once; its top ten account for around 6.8%. This CDR3 spans 17 amino acids. Unmatched junction bases numbered 8, after V lost 0 bases and J lost 3 bases. Germline V lookup: CDR1 LNHNV, CDR2 YYDKDF (reference sequence). This rearrangement joins TRBV15 to TRBJ2-1, with TRBD1 identical over 7 bases. The sequenced sample consisted of peripheral blood. The TCR sequence derives from a human donor in a cohort sampled during active COVID-19. The CDR3, as DNA: TGTGCCACCAGCAGAGATCGGGGACAGTTTATCTACAATGAGCAGTTCTTC. It yields the protein CATSRDRGQFIYNEQFF.